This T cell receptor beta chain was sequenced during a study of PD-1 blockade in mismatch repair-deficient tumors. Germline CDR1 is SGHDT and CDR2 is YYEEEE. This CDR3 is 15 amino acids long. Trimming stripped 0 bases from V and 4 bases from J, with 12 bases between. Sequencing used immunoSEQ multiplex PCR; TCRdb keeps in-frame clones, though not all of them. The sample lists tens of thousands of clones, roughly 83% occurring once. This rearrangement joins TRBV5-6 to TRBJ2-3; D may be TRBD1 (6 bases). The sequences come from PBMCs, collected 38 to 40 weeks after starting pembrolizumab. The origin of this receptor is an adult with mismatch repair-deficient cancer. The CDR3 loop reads CASSLVGGIADTQYF. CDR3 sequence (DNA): TGTGCCAGCAGCTTGGTAGGGGGAATTGCAGATACGCAGTATTTT.